The 23 T cell receptor beta chains listed next were all sequenced from one sample in a study of vaccination and CD4 T cells after COVID-19. The treatment: approximately nine-day PBMC culture with coronavirus spike peptide pools or control peptides (ViraFEST assay). The Oncomine TCR Beta short-read assay sequenced DNA from cultured CD4+ T cells. MiXCR was run by TCRdb on the PCR reads, yielding one entry per CDR3 protein. The repertoire holds some 10,000 distinct CDR3 sequences, around three fifths seen once, with roughly 25% in the top ten. No antigen has been assigned to these receptors. The specimen was CD4+ T cells from blood, cultured in vitro. The receptors derive from a human donor who had recovered from COVID-19.

The chain recombines TRBV20-1 with TRBJ1-1, with TRBD1 matching 8 bases. The ends lost 2 bases at V and 7 bases at J; junction bases unmatched: 12. Germline V lookup: CDR1 DFQATT, CDR2 SNEGSKA (reference sequence). This CDR3 has 15 residues. The DNA for the CDR3 is TGCAGTGCTAGAAGGACCTCCCCAGGGGGCAGTGAAGCTTTCTTT. Translation: CSARRTSPGGSEAFF.

The V gene is TRBV12-3 or TRBV12-4, the J gene TRBJ1-6, with a tentative D call TRBD1 (5 bases). V was shortened by 7 bases and J by 5 bases, with 9 bases between the two germline ends. The length of the CDR3 is 13 residues. Here the CDR3 DNA reads TGTGCCAGCAACCAAGGGGATAATTCACCCCTCCACTTT. Translated, it gives CASNQGDNSPLHF.

V usage is TRBV12-3 or TRBV12-4 and J usage is TRBJ2-1, with 9 bases fitting TRBD1. Trimming removed 6 bases from V and 3 bases from J; junction bases left unmatched: 3. The CDR3 has 14 residues. This chain's CDR3 is CASRGGQGYNEQFF. CDR3 bases: TGTGCCAGCAGGGGGGGACAGGGCTACAATGAGCAGTTCTTC.

This clonotype was counted between two and nine times. The CDR3 DNA follows: TGTGCCAGCAGCTTAGAGGGTCTCCGCTTGGGCACTGAAGCTTTCTTT. This sequence encodes CASSLEGLRLGTEAFF. V usage is TRBV7-9 and J usage is TRBJ1-1; no clear D gene. The V gene lost 1 base and the J gene lost 4 bases, with 16 bases spanning the gap. The V gene's germline CDR1 is SEHNR and CDR2 FQNEAQ (reference sequence). This CDR3 comprises 16 residues.

The CDR3 bases are TGTGCCATCAGTGATGGGACAGGGCCCTACGAGCAGTACTTC. Amino acid sequence: CAISDGTGPYEQYF. The rearrangement uses TRBV10-3 and TRBJ2-7, with 9 positions matching TRBD1. After removal of 3 bases from V and 2 bases from J, the junction contained 2 bases not matched to a gene. The germline gives CDR1 ENHRY, CDR2 SYGVKD. The CDR3 covers 14 residues.

Note on this clonotype: Germline is not matched at one junction end, which may reflect a read error. The chain has TRBV6-1 and TRBJ2-7; 7 positions match TRBD1. This CDR3 spans 12 amino acids. CDR1 and CDR2 from the germline V gene are MNHNS and SASEGT. The CDR3 nucleotides read TGTGCCAGCAGGACGACAGGGCTTAGTTGGGTCTTC. Its translation: CASRTTGLSWVF.

The chain uses TRBV18 and TRBJ2-7; D may be TRBD2 (7 bases). The CDR3 has 15 amino acids. The germline V gene has CDR1 KGHSH and CDR2 LQKENI. V was shortened by 6 bases and J by 4 bases, with 19 bases between the two germline ends. The CDR3 loop reads CASSDRGAGGYEQYF. CDR3 nucleotides: TGTGCCAGCTCGGATCGGGGGGCAGGCGGATACGAGCAGTACTTC.

This chain connects TRBV20-1 to TRBJ2-7; TRBD2 aligns across 8 bases. The germline V gene has CDR1 DFQATT and CDR2 SNEGSKA (reference sequence). The CDR3 has 16 amino acids. V lost 6 bases and J lost 2; bases outside the gene matches: 15. The CDR3 loop is CSALGVAGTSTYEQYF. The DNA for the CDR3 is TGCAGTGCACTCGGGGTAGCGGGGACGTCTACCTACGAGCAGTACTTC.

The CDR3 sequence is CASSPGGLLANTGELFF. DNA of the CDR3: TGTGCCAGCAGCCCAGGGGGTCTACTCGCGAACACCGGGGAGCTGTTTTTT. The genes are TRBV7-2 and TRBJ2-2; 7 bases are shared with TRBD1. Per the germline V gene, CDR1 is SGHTA and CDR2 is FQGNSA. CDR3 length: 17 residues. Unmatched junction bases numbered 9, after V lost 5 bases and J lost 0 bases. Combining the CDR3 with reference TRBV7-2 and TRBJ2-2 gives the whole variable domain GAGVSQSPSNKVTEKGKDVELRCDPISGHTALYWYRQSLGQGLEFLIYFQGNSAPDKSGLPSDRFSAERTGGSVSTLTIQRTQQEDSAVYLCASSPGGLLANTGELFFGEGSRLTVL.

A few counts support this clonotype. V usage is TRBV27 and J usage is TRBJ2-2; TRBD1 is a possible D gene (6 bases). Per germline, CDR1 MNHEY and CDR2 SMNVEV (reference sequence). The CDR3 runs to 13 residues. Trimming left V 7 bases short and J 1 base short, with 7 bases between. The DNA of the CDR3 is TGTGCCAGCACGGACAGGAACACCGGGGAGCTGTTTTTT. It is translated as CASTDRNTGELFF.

The rearrangement joins TRBV7-2 to TRBJ2-3; tentatively, D is TRBD1 (6 bases). The CDR3 sequence is 17 residues long. Trimming removed 1 base from V and 6 bases from J, with 20 bases in between. Per germline, CDR1 SGHTA and CDR2 FQGNSA. CDR3 nucleotide sequence: TGTGCCAGCAGCTTAGTTTCTCCGGGACAAAAGGGGGATACGCAGTATTTT. Translated, it gives CASSLVSPGQKGDTQYF.

The chain has TRBV6-1 and TRBJ2-7; 7 bases align to TRBD2. The CDR3 has 16 amino acids. The germline V gene encodes CDR1 MNHNS and CDR2 SASEGT. The trim removed 6 bases at V and 2 bases at J, leaving 13 bases unmatched. The CDR3 loop reads CASSKVMGGEAYEQYF. CDR3 nucleotide sequence: TGTGCCAGCAGCAAGGTCATGGGAGGGGAAGCCTACGAGCAGTACTTC.

J is TRBJ1-2 and V is TRBV7-9; D is ambiguous. The CDR3 runs to 12 residues. CDR1 is SEHNR and CDR2 is FQNEAQ in the germline V gene (reference sequence). V was shortened by 2 bases and J by 8 bases, with 9 bases between the two germline ends. CDR3 loop: CASSLSVGGYTF. CDR3 DNA sequence: TGTGCCAGCAGCTTAAGTGTGGGGGGCTACACCTTC. The full variable domain, its missing parts supplied by reference TRBV7-9 and TRBJ1-2, is DTGVSQNPRHKITKRGQNVTFRCDPISEHNRLYWYRQTLGQGPEFLTYFQNEAQLEKSRLLSDRFSAERPKGSFSTLEIQRTEQGDSAMYLCASSLSVGGYTFGSGTRLTVV.

This clonotype has just a few counts. V usage is TRBV6-1 and J usage is TRBJ2-1; 11 nucleotides align to TRBD2. This CDR3 spans 13 amino acids. Germline V CDR1 and CDR2: MNHNS, SASEGT. The junction had 3 bases not matched to a gene; V was cut back by 6 bases and J by 8 bases. Here the CDR3 reads CASRLAGGDEQFF. In DNA form, the CDR3 reads TGTGCCAGCAGGTTAGCGGGAGGGGATGAGCAGTTCTTC.

This clonotype has only a few counts. This chain connects TRBV6-5 to TRBJ1-2; D is uncertain. The germline V and J ends were trimmed by 0 bases and 5 bases, with 13 bases remaining between them. CDR3 length: 15 amino acids. Germline V gene sequence: CDR1 MNHEY, CDR2 SVGAGI. The CDR3, as DNA: TGTGCCAGCAGTTACTCGACTGGGGATTCGTATGGCTACACCTTC. It yields the protein CASSYSTGDSYGYTF.

This clonotype was found once. This rearrangement joins TRBV7-2 to TRBJ2-7, with D possibly TRBD2 on 7 matching bases. CDR1 SGHTA and CDR2 FQGNSA come from the germline V gene. Trimming stripped 5 bases from V and 3 bases from J, with 20 bases between. The CDR3 loop spans 16 amino acids. The CDR3 spells CASSLRRGANGYEQYF. The CDR3, as DNA: TGTGCCAGCAGCCTCCGCCGGGGGGCGAACGGCTACGAGCAGTACTTC.

V and J are TRBV6-5 and TRBJ1-2; 7 bases map to TRBD1. From germline, CDR1 is MNHEY and CDR2 SVGAGI. V shed 0 bases, J shed 5 bases, and the junction held 6 bases outside the gene matches. This CDR3 comprises 15 residues. DNA for the CDR3: TGTGCCAGCAGTTACTCCGGGACAGAGGTTTATGGCTACACCTTC. It codes for CASSYSGTEVYGYTF.

This clonotype showed up just once. This chain links TRBV28 with TRBJ2-3; 14 nucleotides align to TRBD2. Looked up from germline, CDR1 is MDHEN and CDR2 is SYDVKM. The CDR3 runs 14 residues. V was clipped by 9 bases and J by 4 bases; unmatched bases: 3. CDR3 loop: CASQTSGGADTQYF. CDR3 nucleotide sequence: TGTGCCAGTCAGACTAGCGGGGGGGCAGATACGCAGTATTTT.

V gene TRBV7-3 combines with J gene TRBJ1-1, with a possible D match to TRBD1 (5 bases). With 3 bases removed from V and 4 bases from J, the gap between germline ends came to 15 bases. This CDR3 spans 15 amino acids. The germline CDR1 and CDR2 sequences are SGHTA and FQGTGA. In DNA, the CDR3 is TGTGCCAGCAGCTTTAATCCAGGAGGGGTCACTGAAGCTTTCTTT. Its protein product is CASSFNPGGVTEAFF.

The V call is TRBV7-9, the J call TRBJ1-2; TRBD1 might be the D (5 bases). Germline CDR1 is SEHNR and CDR2 is FQNEAQ (reference sequence). Trimming took off 1 base at V and 8 bases at J, with 11 bases between the two ends. The CDR3 covers 13 residues. CDR3 region: CASSLDGGIGYTF. The CDR3 DNA reads TGTGCCAGCAGCTTAGATGGGGGGATCGGCTACACCTTC.

The chain recombines TRBV2 with TRBJ2-5, with 8 bases aligning to TRBD2. Germline V CDR1 and CDR2: SNHLY, FYNNEI. V was clipped by 6 bases and J by 7 bases; unmatched bases: 10. CDR3 length equals 14 residues. The CDR3 region is CASSMRTSGGTQYF. For the CDR3, the DNA is TGTGCCAGCAGCATGAGAACTAGCGGAGGGACCCAGTACTTC.

The rearrangement links TRBV15 to TRBJ1-6; D unresolved. V was pared by 2 bases and J by 0 bases, with 8 bases between. The CDR3 spans 16 residues. CDR1 is LNHNV and CDR2 is YYDKDF in the germline V gene (reference sequence). CDR3 loop: CATSRRISSYNSPLHF. The CDR3 DNA reads as TGTGCCACCAGCAGACGGATATCCTCCTATAATTCACCCCTCCACTTT.

This clonotype was seen a few times. The chain links TRBV20-1 to TRBJ1-2; TRBD1 matches at 9 bases. CDR1 is DFQATT and CDR2 is SNEGSKA in the germline V gene (reference sequence). CDR3 size: 17 residues. The J segment lost 4 bases and the V segment lost 0 bases, leaving 12 bases of the junction unmatched. Written as DNA, the CDR3 is TGCAGTGCTAGAGATCCCCTCCAGGACAGGGGAACCTATGGCTACACCTTC. Its translation: CSARDPLQDRGTYGYTF.